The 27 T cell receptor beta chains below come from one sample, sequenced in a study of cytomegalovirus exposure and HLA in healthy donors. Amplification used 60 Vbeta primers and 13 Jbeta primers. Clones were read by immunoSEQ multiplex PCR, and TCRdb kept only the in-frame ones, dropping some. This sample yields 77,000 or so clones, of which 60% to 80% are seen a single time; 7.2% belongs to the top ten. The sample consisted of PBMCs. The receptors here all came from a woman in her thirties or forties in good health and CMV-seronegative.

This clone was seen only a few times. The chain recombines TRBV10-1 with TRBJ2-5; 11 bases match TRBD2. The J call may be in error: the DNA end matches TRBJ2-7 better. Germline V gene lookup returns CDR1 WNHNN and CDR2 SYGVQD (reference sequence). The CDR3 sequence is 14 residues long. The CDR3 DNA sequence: TGCGCCAGCAGTGCCGGGACTAGCGGCTACGAGCAGTACTTC. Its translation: CASSAGTSGYEQYF.

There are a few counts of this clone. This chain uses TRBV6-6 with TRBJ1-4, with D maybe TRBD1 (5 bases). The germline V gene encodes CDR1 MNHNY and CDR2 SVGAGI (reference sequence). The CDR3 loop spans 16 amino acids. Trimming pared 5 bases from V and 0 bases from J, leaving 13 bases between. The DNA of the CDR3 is TGTGCCAGCAGTAGATCAGGGCGTGCAACTAATGAAAAACTGTTTTTT. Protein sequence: CASSRSGRATNEKLFF.

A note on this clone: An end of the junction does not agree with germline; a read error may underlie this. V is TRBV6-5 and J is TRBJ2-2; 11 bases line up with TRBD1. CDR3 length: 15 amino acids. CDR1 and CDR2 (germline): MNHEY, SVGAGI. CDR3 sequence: CVSTVGQGAAGELFF. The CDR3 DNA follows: TGTGTCAGCACCGTAGGACAGGGGGCGGCCGGGGAGCTGTTTTTT.

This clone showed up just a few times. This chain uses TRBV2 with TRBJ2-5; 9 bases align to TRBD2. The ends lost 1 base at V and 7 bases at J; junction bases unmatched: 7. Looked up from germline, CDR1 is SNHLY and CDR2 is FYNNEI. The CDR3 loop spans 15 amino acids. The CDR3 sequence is CASSEGTSDMGTQYF. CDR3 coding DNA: TGTGCCAGCAGTGAAGGGACTAGCGACATGGGGACCCAGTACTTC.

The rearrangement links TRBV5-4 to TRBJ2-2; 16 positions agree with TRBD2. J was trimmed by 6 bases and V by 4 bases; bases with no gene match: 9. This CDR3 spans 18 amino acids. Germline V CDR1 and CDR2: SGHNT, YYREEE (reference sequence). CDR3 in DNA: TGTGCCAGCAGCCTGGGACTAGCGGGAGGGCCGGGGGCCGGGGAGCTGTTTTTT. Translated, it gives CASSLGLAGGPGAGELFF.

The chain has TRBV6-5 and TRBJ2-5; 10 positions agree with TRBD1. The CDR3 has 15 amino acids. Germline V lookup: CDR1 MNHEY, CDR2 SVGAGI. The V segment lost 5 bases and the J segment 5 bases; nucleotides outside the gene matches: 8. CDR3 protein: CASSQWTGGLETQYF. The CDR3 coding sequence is TGTGCCAGCAGTCAATGGACAGGGGGGTTGGAGACCCAGTACTTC.

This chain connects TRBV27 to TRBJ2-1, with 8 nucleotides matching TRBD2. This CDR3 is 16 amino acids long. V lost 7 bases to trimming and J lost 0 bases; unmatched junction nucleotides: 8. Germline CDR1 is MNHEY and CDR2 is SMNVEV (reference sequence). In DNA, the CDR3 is TGTGCCAGCATCCCACTAGCGGCGAGCTCCTACAATGAGCAGTTCTTC. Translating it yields CASIPLAASSYNEQFF.

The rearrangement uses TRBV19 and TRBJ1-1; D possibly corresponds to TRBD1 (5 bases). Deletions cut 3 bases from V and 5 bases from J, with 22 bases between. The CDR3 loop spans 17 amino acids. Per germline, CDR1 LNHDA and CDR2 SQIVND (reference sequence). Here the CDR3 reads CASSMVGGEFSFTEAFF. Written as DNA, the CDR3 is TGTGCCAGTAGTATGGTGGGGGGAGAGTTTTCGTTTACTGAAGCTTTCTTT.

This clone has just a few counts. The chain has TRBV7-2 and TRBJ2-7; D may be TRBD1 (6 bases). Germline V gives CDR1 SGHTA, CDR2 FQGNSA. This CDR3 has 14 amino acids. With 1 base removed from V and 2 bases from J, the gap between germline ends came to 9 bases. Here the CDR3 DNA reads TGTGCCAGCAGCTTAGAAGGGGGTACCTACGAGCAGTACTTC. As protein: CASSLEGGTYEQYF. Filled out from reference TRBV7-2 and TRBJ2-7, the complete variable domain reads GAGVSQSPSNKVTEKGKDVELRCDPISGHTALYWYRQSLGQGLEFLIYFQGNSAPDKSGLPSDRFSAERTGGSVSTLTIQRTQQEDSAVYLCASSLEGGTYEQYFGPGTRLTVT.

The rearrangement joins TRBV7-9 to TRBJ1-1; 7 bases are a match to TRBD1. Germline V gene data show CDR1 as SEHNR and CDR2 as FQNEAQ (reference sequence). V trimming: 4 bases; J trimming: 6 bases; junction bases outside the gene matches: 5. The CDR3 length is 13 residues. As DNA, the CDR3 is TGTGCCAGCAGCTATTACACAGGGGCTGAAGCTTTCTTT. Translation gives CASSYYTGAEAFF.

CDR3 region: CASSLRGPSAGELFF. The DNA of the CDR3 is TGTGCCAGCAGCTTGAGGGGGCCGTCCGCCGGGGAGCTGTTTTTT. The chain recombines TRBV5-4 with TRBJ2-2; 7 nucleotides match TRBD1. The CDR3 totals 15 residues. Trimming cost V 1 base and J 6 bases; bases outside gene matches: 6. Germline CDR1 and CDR2: SGHNT and YYREEE (reference sequence).

The CDR3 DNA follows: TGTGCCAGCAGCGTAAATCCCTTTAGCGGGGGGGCTGGGGAGCAGTTCTTC. It specifies CASSVNPFSGGAGEQFF. The J gene is TRBJ2-1, the V gene TRBV9; 11 bases are shared with TRBD2. CDR1 and CDR2 from the germline V gene are SGDLS and YYNGEE. The ends lost 1 base at V and 10 bases at J; junction bases unmatched: 13. CDR3 length: 17 residues.

The chain's CDR3 is CASSQQGTAGNTIYF. CDR3 in DNA: TGTGCCAGCAGCCAGCAAGGGACAGCTGGAAACACCATATATTTT. V gene TRBV14 combines with J gene TRBJ1-3; TRBD1 matches 7 bases. Losses at the gene ends were 3 bases for V and 2 bases for J; bases not matched to a gene: 4. The CDR3 has 15 residues. Germline assignment: CDR1 SGHDN and CDR2 FVKESK.

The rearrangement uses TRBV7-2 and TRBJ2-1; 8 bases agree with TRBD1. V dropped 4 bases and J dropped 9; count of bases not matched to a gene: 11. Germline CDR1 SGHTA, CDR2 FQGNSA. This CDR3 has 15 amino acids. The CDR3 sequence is CASSWRAQGGGEQFF. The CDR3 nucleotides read TGTGCCAGCAGCTGGAGGGCACAGGGGGGTGGTGAGCAGTTCTTC.

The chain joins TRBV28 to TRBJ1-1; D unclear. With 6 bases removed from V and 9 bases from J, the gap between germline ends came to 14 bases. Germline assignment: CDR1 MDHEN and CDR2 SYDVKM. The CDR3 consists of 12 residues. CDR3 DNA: TGTGCCAGCAGGACCGTGGGCCTGCAAGCTTTCTTT. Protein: CASRTVGLQAFF.

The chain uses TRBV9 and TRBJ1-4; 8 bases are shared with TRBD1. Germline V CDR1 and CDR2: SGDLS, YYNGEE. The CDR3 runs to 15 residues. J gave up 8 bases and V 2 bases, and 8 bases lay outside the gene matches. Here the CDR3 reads CASSVNTGGREKLFF. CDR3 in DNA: TGTGCCAGCAGCGTGAACACAGGGGGTCGCGAAAAACTGTTTTTT.

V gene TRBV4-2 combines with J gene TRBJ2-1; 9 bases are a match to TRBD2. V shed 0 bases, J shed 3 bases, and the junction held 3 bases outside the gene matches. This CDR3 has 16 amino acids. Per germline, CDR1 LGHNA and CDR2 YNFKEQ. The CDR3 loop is CASSQDRRGGYNEQFF. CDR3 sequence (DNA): TGTGCCAGCAGCCAAGATAGGCGGGGGGGCTACAATGAGCAGTTCTTC.

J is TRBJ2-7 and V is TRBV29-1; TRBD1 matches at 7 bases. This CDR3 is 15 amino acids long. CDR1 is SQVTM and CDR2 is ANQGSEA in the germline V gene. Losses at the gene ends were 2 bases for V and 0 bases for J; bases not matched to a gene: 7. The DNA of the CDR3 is TGCAGCGTTGAATTTCCGGGACAGAGCTCCTACGAGCAGTACTTC. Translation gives CSVEFPGQSSYEQYF.

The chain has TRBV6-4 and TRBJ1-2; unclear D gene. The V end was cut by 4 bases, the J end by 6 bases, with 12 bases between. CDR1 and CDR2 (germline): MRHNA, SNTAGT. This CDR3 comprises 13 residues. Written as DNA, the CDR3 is TGTGCCAGCAGTGGCGGGGAAGTAGATGGCTACACCTTC. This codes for CASSGGEVDGYTF.

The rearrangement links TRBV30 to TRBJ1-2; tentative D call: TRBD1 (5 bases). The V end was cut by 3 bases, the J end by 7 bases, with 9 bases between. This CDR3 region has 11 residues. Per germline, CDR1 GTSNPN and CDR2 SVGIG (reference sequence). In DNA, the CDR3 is TGTGCCTGGAGCGTCGGGGGTGGCTACACCTTC. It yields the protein CAWSVGGGYTF.

The CDR3 DNA sequence: TGTGCCAGCAGTTTCGTAGCGCAGCCCTATGGCTACACCTTC. The encoded protein is CASSFVAQPYGYTF. V is TRBV28 and J is TRBJ1-2; no reliable D call. V lost 3 bases and J 4 bases, leaving 12 bases between the germline ends. This CDR3 spans 14 amino acids. The germline CDR1 and CDR2 sequences are MDHEN and SYDVKM.

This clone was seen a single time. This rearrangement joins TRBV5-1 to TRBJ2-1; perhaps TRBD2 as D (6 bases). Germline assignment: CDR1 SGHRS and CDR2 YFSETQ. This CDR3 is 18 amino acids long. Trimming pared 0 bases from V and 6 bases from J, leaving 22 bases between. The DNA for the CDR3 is TGCGCCAGCAGCTTGGTCGGACTAAGAATGACCATCGGCAATGAGCAGTTCTTC. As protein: CASSLVGLRMTIGNEQFF.

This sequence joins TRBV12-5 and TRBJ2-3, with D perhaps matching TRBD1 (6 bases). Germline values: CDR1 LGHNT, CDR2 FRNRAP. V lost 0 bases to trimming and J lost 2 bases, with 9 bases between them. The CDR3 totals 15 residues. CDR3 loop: CASGLVGGPTDTQYF. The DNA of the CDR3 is TGTGCTAGTGGTTTGGTAGGGGGACCCACAGATACGCAGTATTTT.

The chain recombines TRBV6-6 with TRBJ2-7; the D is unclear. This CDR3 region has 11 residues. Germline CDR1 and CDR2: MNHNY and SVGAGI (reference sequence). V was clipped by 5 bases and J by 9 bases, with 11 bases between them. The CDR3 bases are TGTGCCAGCAGTCCCCTGGGCGTGCAGTACTTC. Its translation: CASSPLGVQYF.

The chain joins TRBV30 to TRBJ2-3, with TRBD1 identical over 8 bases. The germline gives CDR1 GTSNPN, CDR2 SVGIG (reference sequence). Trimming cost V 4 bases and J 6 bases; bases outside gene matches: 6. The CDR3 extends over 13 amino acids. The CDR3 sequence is CAWNQGASDTQYF. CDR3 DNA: TGTGCCTGGAACCAGGGGGCAAGCGATACGCAGTATTTT.

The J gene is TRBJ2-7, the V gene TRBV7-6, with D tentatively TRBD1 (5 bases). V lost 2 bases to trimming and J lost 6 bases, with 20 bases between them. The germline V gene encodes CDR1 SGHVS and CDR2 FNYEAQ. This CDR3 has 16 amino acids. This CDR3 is CASSLYKRGTSLEQYF. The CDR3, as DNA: TGTGCCAGCAGCTTATACAAAAGGGGAACCTCTCTCGAGCAGTACTTC.

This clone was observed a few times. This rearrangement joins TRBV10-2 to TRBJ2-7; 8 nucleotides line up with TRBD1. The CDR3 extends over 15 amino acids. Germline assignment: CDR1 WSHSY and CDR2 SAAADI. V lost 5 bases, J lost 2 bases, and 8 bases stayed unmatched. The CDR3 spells CASSFTGTGPYEQYF. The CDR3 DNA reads TGCGCCAGCAGTTTTACCGGGACAGGTCCCTACGAGCAGTACTTC.